These 28 T cell receptor beta chains originate from one sample sequenced in a study of Tregs in tolerant kidney transplant recipients. Mixed chimerism was transient after nonmyeloablative marrow transplants from related graft donors. The data were produced by immunoSEQ multiplex PCR, yet TCRdb's version contains in-frame clones alone and is incomplete. This sample has about 81,000 clones, with more than 85% found just once. The specimen was CD4+ T cells from blood (PBMCs), collected 24 months after the transplant. The receptors were sampled from a human patient who received a combined kidney and bone marrow transplant. Some of the T cells might come from the graft donor.

This chain links TRBV10-3 with TRBJ1-1; D call uncertain. Trimming left V 0 bases short and J 7 bases short, with 9 bases between. Germline V gene data show CDR1 as ENHRY and CDR2 as SYGVKD. The CDR3 is 13 amino acids. CDR3 coding DNA: TGTGCCATCAGTGAGTCGAGGAAATTTGAAGCTTTCTTT. Translating gives CAISESRKFEAFF.

The rearrangement joins TRBV18 to TRBJ2-7, with TRBD2 matching 13 bases. From germline, CDR1 is KGHSH and CDR2 LQKENI. Trimming cost V 8 bases and J 6 bases; bases outside gene matches: 4. The CDR3 length is 13 residues. This CDR3 is CASGLAGDLEQYF. In nucleotides, the CDR3 is TGTGCCAGCGGACTAGCGGGAGATCTCGAGCAGTACTTC.

The rearrangement links TRBV6-4 to TRBJ1-2, with D perhaps matching TRBD1 (6 bases). V was shortened by 2 bases and J by 3 bases, with 19 bases between the two germline ends. The germline gives CDR1 MRHNA, CDR2 SNTAGT. CDR3 length equals 17 residues. CDR3 residues: CASSDRQQGIGHYGYTF. CDR3 nucleotides: TGTGCCAGCAGTGACAGACAACAGGGAATTGGCCACTATGGCTACACCTTC.

This clone was seen a few times. The rearrangement links TRBV11-2 to TRBJ1-6; D call uncertain. V lost 6 bases and J lost 5, with 8 bases in between. Looked up from germline, CDR1 is SGHAT and CDR2 is FQNNGV. The CDR3 is 13 residues long. CDR3 sequence reads: CASRQIDNSPLHF. In DNA form, the CDR3 reads TGTGCCAGCAGACAAATCGATAATTCACCCCTCCACTTT.

V usage is TRBV7-2 and J usage is TRBJ1-3; D is unresolved. Germline-derived CDR1 and CDR2 are SGHTA and FQGNSA. This CDR3 comprises 15 residues. Trimming removed 1 base from V and 3 bases from J, with 10 bases in between. The DNA for the CDR3 is TGTGCCAGCAGCTTAGTTCCGCTCGGTGGAAACACCATATATTTT. Encoded protein: CASSLVPLGGNTIYF.

The table lists this clone with a few counts. This chain joins TRBV7-2 and TRBJ2-7; the match to TRBD2 covers 7 bases. V lost 2 bases and J lost 5; bases outside the gene matches: 6. The CDR3 totals 14 residues. Germline V gene data show CDR1 as SGHTA and CDR2 as FQGNSA. As DNA, the CDR3 is TGTGCCAGCAGCTTAATTGCAGGGACTAACGAGCAGTACTTC. It translates to CASSLIAGTNEQYF.

V is TRBV6-5 and J is TRBJ1-4; a weak D match, TRBD1 (5 bases). CDR3 size: 15 residues. In germline, CDR1 is MNHEY, CDR2 SVGAGI. V was pared by 4 bases and J by 7 bases, with 16 bases between. The CDR3 nucleotides read TGTGCCAGCAGTTCTCTCGGGGGGAGCAGTGAAAAACTGTTTTTT. Translating it yields CASSSLGGSSEKLFF.

The rearrangement links TRBV19 to TRBJ2-3, with 9 bases lining up with TRBD2. The trim removed 7 bases at V and 2 bases at J, leaving 4 bases unmatched. Germline V gene lookup returns CDR1 LNHDA and CDR2 SQIVND (reference sequence). The CDR3 totals 14 residues. DNA of the CDR3: TGTGCCAGTATAGGCGGGAGGGCCACAGATACGCAGTATTTT. This codes for CASIGGRATDTQYF.

This clone was observed a single time. V is TRBV11-3 and J is TRBJ2-3, with 7 bases that match TRBD1. The trim removed 5 bases at V and 1 base at J, leaving 6 bases unmatched. This CDR3 spans 15 amino acids. CDR1 is SGHNT, CDR2 YENEEA, per germline. The CDR3 reads CASSQQGFGTDTQYF. The CDR3 DNA reads TGTGCCAGCAGCCAACAGGGGTTCGGCACAGATACGCAGTATTTT. The whole variable domain, filled in from reference TRBV11-3 and TRBJ2-3, reads EAGVVQSPRYKIIEKKQPVAFWCNPISGHNTLYWYLQNLGQGPELLIRYENEEAVDDSQLPKDRFSAERLKGVDSTLKIQPAELGDSAVYLCASSQQGFGTDTQYFGPGTRLTVL.

Only one count was recorded for this clone. V usage is TRBV9 and J usage is TRBJ2-3; 7 positions agree with TRBD2. CDR3 length equals 17 residues. Per germline, CDR1 SGDLS and CDR2 YYNGEE. Trimming cost V 0 bases and J 0 bases; bases outside gene matches: 7. The CDR3 loop reads CASSVVPSGTSTDTQYF. The CDR3 bases are TGTGCCAGCAGCGTAGTTCCCAGCGGGACTAGCACAGATACGCAGTATTTT. Drawing the rest from reference TRBV9 and TRBJ2-3, the complete variable domain is DSGVTQTPKHLITATGQRVTLRCSPRSGDLSVYWYQQSLDQGLQFLIQYYNGEERAKGNILERFSAQQFPDLHSELNLSSLELGDSALYFCASSVVPSGTSTDTQYFGPGTRLTVL.

J is TRBJ2-1 and V is TRBV5-4; 7 bases are shared with TRBD2. The germline V gene has CDR1 SGHNT and CDR2 YYREEE (reference sequence). V gave up 3 bases and J gave up 1 base; unmatched junction bases: 10. This CDR3 has 17 residues. CDR3 sequence (DNA): TGTGCCAGCAGCTCCAAACTTGGCGGGGGTTCCTACAATGAGCAGTTCTTC. This sequence encodes CASSSKLGGGSYNEQFF.

The rearrangement uses TRBV5-1 and TRBJ2-1; 8 positions agree with TRBD2. The CDR3 totals 13 residues. Germline V gene lookup returns CDR1 SGHRS and CDR2 YFSETQ. Losses at the gene ends were 0 bases for V and 9 bases for J; bases not matched to a gene: 2. The CDR3 sequence is CASSLVLAVEQFF. CDR3 bases: TGCGCCAGCAGCTTGGTACTAGCGGTTGAGCAGTTCTTC.

The J gene is TRBJ2-7, the V gene TRBV20-1, with D tentatively TRBD2 (5 bases). The CDR3 contains 11 residues. Trimming took off 4 bases at V and 9 bases at J, with 13 bases between the two ends. Germline CDR1 DFQATT, CDR2 SNEGSKA (reference sequence). The CDR3 DNA reads TGCAGTGCTACCAGCGGACCTGGGCAGTACTTC. This gives the protein CSATSGPGQYF.

V and J are TRBV27 and TRBJ1-6, with 8 bases identical to TRBD1. V was clipped by 3 bases and J by 0 bases; unmatched bases: 7. Germline assignment: CDR1 MNHEY and CDR2 SMNVEV (reference sequence). This CDR3 spans 18 amino acids. CDR3 amino acids: CASSFTGQATSYNSPLHF. The CDR3 nucleotides are TGTGCCAGCAGTTTCACGGGACAGGCCACCTCCTATAATTCACCCCTCCACTTT.

This chain joins TRBV6-6 and TRBJ1-1, with TRBD1 as a possible D gene (5 bases). V lost 0 bases, J lost 4 bases, and 9 bases lay in between. CDR3 size: 14 residues. Germline V CDR1 and CDR2: MNHNY, SVGAGI (reference sequence). In DNA, the CDR3 is TGTGCCAGCAGTTACTCGTGGGGGGGCACTGAAGCTTTCTTT. Its protein product is CASSYSWGGTEAFF.

The chain is built from TRBV11-3 and TRBJ2-2, with D tentatively TRBD1 (7 bases). V dropped 6 bases and J dropped 5 bases, with 19 bases sitting between them. Per the germline V gene, CDR1 is SGHNT and CDR2 is YENEEA. This CDR3 is 16 amino acids long. The CDR3 protein is CASSYFPSGGTGELFF. CDR3 bases: TGTGCCAGCAGTTACTTCCCTTCAGGGGGGACCGGGGAGCTGTTTTTT.

Notes on this clone: A junction boundary mismatches the germline segment, possibly from a read error. The rearrangement links TRBV30 to TRBJ1-6, with TRBD1 identical over 8 bases. The CDR3 contains 14 residues. Germline V gives CDR1 GTSNPN, CDR2 SVGIG (reference sequence). CDR3 nucleotide sequence: TGTGCCTGGAGTAGGGGACAGGACAATTCCCCCCTCCACTTT. It is translated as CAWSRGQDNSPLHF.

This chain links TRBV9 with TRBJ1-1, with a possible D match to TRBD1 (5 bases). The CDR3 runs 15 residues. V dropped 2 bases and J dropped 3 bases, with 14 bases sitting between them. The germline V gene encodes CDR1 SGDLS and CDR2 YYNGEE. The CDR3 region is CASSVSQARDTEAFF. CDR3 DNA: TGTGCCAGCAGCGTTTCCCAGGCCAGGGACACTGAAGCTTTCTTT.

The rearrangement links TRBV5-5 to TRBJ1-1; 8 bases agree with TRBD1. This CDR3 comprises 16 residues. V lost 2 bases and J lost 4; bases outside the gene matches: 10. The V gene's germline CDR1 is SGHKS and CDR2 YYEKEE (reference sequence). CDR3 sequence reads: CASSFLSGTGGTEAFF. CDR3 DNA: TGTGCCAGCAGCTTCCTATCCGGGACAGGTGGCACTGAAGCTTTCTTT.

The chain links TRBV7-2 to TRBJ2-7, with 10 bases matching TRBD1. The V gene's germline CDR1 is SGHTA and CDR2 FQGNSA. The CDR3 length is 15 residues. The V segment lost 5 bases and the J segment 7 bases; nucleotides outside the gene matches: 11. CDR3 sequence reads: CASSISGTGVREQYF. CDR3 DNA sequence: TGTGCCAGCAGCATAAGCGGGACAGGGGTAAGAGAGCAGTACTTC.

The rearrangement joins TRBV4-2 to TRBJ1-4, with TRBD1 as a possible D gene (5 bases). CDR3 length: 16 residues. CDR1 LGHNA and CDR2 YNFKEQ come from the germline V gene. Between the trimmed V and J ends, which lost 0 bases and 8 bases, there was a span of 16 bases. The DNA for the CDR3 is TGTGCCAGCAGCCAAGATGTTGCGGGGGTAGGAGAAAAACTGTTTTTT. Translation: CASSQDVAGVGEKLFF.

The rearrangement uses TRBV10-3 and TRBJ2-3; TRBD2 is a possible D gene (6 bases). Trimming removed 3 bases from V and 2 bases from J, with 9 bases in between. Germline-derived CDR1 and CDR2 are ENHRY and SYGVKD. There are 14 residues in the CDR3. The CDR3 DNA is TGTGCCATCAGTGACCGGGACTCCACAGATACGCAGTATTTT. As protein: CAISDRDSTDTQYF.

The count of this clone is one. CDR3 in amino acids: CASSERRQGKSGGTEAFF. The CDR3 DNA follows: TGTGCCAGCAGTGAACGTCGACAGGGGAAGAGTGGCGGCACTGAAGCTTTCTTT. The chain carries TRBV2 and TRBJ1-1, with 8 positions matching TRBD1. V shed 2 bases and J 4 bases; nucleotides not matched to a gene: 15. The CDR3 runs to 18 residues. CDR1 is SNHLY and CDR2 is FYNNEI in the germline V gene.

This clone showed up just a few times. The V gene is TRBV19, the J gene TRBJ1-4; TRBD1 matches 10 bases. V lost 1 base and J lost 8; bases outside the gene matches: 4. The CDR3 spans 15 residues. CDR1 is LNHDA and CDR2 is SQIVND in the germline V gene (reference sequence). The CDR3 spells CASSIVGTGAEKLFF. CDR3 DNA sequence: TGTGCCAGTAGTATAGTCGGGACAGGGGCCGAAAAACTGTTTTTT.

This chain joins TRBV2 and TRBJ2-2, with D perhaps matching TRBD1 (6 bases). The CDR3 consists of 15 residues. V was clipped by 6 bases and J by 2 bases, with 13 bases between them. Germline CDR1 SNHLY, CDR2 FYNNEI. The CDR3 DNA is TGTGCCAGCAGGGTACTCAGGGGTAACACCGGGGAGCTGTTTTTT. Translation: CASRVLRGNTGELFF.

This chain links TRBV7-2 with TRBJ2-5; perhaps TRBD2 as D (6 bases). This CDR3 spans 13 amino acids. CDR1 and CDR2 from the germline V gene are SGHTA and FQGNSA. Trimming took off 5 bases at V and 2 bases at J, with 9 bases between the two ends. DNA of the CDR3: TGTGCCAGCAGCCCGGCGGGGCAAGAGACCCAGTACTTC. It encodes CASSPAGQETQYF.

CDR3 bases: TGTGCCAGCAGTCCTAGCGGGAGCGGTGCAGATACGCAGTATTTT. Translation gives CASSPSGSGADTQYF. The chain is built from TRBV6-6 and TRBJ2-3, with 10 nucleotides matching TRBD2. V was pared by 5 bases and J by 4 bases, with 6 bases of the junction left unmatched. Germline lookup yields CDR1 MNHNY and CDR2 SVGAGI (reference sequence). CDR3 length equals 15 residues.

CDR3 sequence: CASSVHSGTSVNEQFF. The CDR3 region has the DNA TGTGCCAGCAGCGTACATTCCGGGACTAGCGTGAATGAGCAGTTCTTC. This rearrangement joins TRBV9 to TRBJ2-1, with TRBD2 matching over 10 bases. V was pared by 1 base and J by 7 bases, with 8 bases of the junction left unmatched. The CDR3 runs to 16 residues. Germline loops: CDR1 SGDLS, CDR2 YYNGEE. The whole variable domain, filled in from reference TRBV9 and TRBJ2-1, reads DSGVTQTPKHLITATGQRVTLRCSPRSGDLSVYWYQQSLDQGLQFLIQYYNGEERAKGNILERFSAQQFPDLHSELNLSSLELGDSALYFCASSVHSGTSVNEQFFGPGTRLTVL.